This TCR beta chain was sequenced during a study of OX40 agonist ivuxolimab in advanced cancers. This CDR3 is built from 14 residues. The V end lost 4 bases, the J end lost 1 base, and 13 bases lay between the germline ends. CDR1 is GTSNPN, CDR2 SVGIG, per germline (reference sequence). Sequenced by immunoSEQ multiplex PCR; TCRdb stores in-frame clones only, minus some. The repertoire holds over 65,000 clones, with around 85% as singletons. The chain has TRBV30 and TRBJ2-5; the D is unclear. This sequence was found in an adult with an advanced solid tumor such as melanoma, head and neck, liver or kidney cancer. Material: CD4+ or CD8+ T cells sorted from blood, obtained in a trial of the OX40 agonist ivuxolimab. Written as DNA, the CDR3 is TGTGCCTGGAACGCGCGAGGTAGCCAAGAGACCCAGTACTTC. Translated: CAWNARGSQETQYF.